Here is one T cell receptor (beta chain) with its context. Its antigen is unknown. No base quality information exists; no much larger clone differs at one position. This entry comes from a study of early stage breast cancer tumors listed by TCRdb under 2017. Regarding the study in general: Of the 15 to 20 invasive breast tumors, roughly eleven were found to be estrogen receptor-positive, progesterone receptor-positive and HER2-negative. Eight of the 12 ER+/PR+/HER2- tumors were invasive ductal carcinomas, while the other four were invasive lobular carcinomas. The average read coverage per sample was around 10-fold. Across all samples, some 2.8 million templates representing roughly 1,100,000 unique clonotypes were detected.

Each sample was amplified in two independent genomic DNA replicates, using 0.5 to 0.65 ug for blood and roughly 1.5 ug for tumor or normal breast. Following the manufacturer's instructions, the ImmunoSeq Intro kit was used to carry out TCRB sequencing on genomic DNA. Multiplex PCR was run for around 30 cycles using proprietary primers and spike-in control sequences for absolute quantification. An 87-bp fragment spanning the CDR3 and flanking V and J genes was sequenced with single-end 150-bp reads. Seven samples, each with two replicates, were multiplexed per lane of an Illumina MiSeq using version 3.0 chemistry. Per the authors' processing: The vendor's proprietary pipeline processed the raw data and merged both replicates into a single result for each sample. Productive rearrangements sharing the V-gene family, CDR3 amino acid sequence and J-gene segment were defined as clonotypes. Clonality was calculated as 1 minus the normalized Shannon entropy (Pielou evenness) of TCRB abundances. To estimate T cell density, the total number of templates was divided by the input cell count, which was inferred from how much DNA went in. Recon was used with default parameters to estimate total repertoire diversity and clonality. A clonotype counted as tumor-enriched if its abundance in tumor exceeded 0.1% and was at least 32-fold higher than its abundance in normal breast. The table comes from immuneACCESS by way of TCRdb, which keeps in-frame sequences with V and J called. Part of the clones is missing from these tables; in studies checked, under half for an unresolved V gene and the rest for unknown reasons. The V and J calls and the clone size are those of that table, but D and trimming were determined from the DNA. Present in this sample are 8,500 to 10,000 clones, 65% to 75% of which were seen just once. The leading ten clones occupy over 15% of the sample.

Taken from around 2-4 cm away from the tumor, the adjacent normal breast tissue was rinsed with PBS and kept in prechilled RNAlater. Normal breast tissue often required about 95-310 mg of tissue for sufficient DNA because of high lipid content and low cell density. The study profiled bulk TCR beta-chain repertoires in matched peripheral blood, tumor and adjacent normal breast tissue taken from about 16 patients with early-stage breast cancer. Genomic DNA was extracted with the Qiagen AllPrep DNA/RNA Mini kit. Results the study describes overall, beyond this receptor: Roughly 2.5-fold higher T cell density and higher clonality were observed in tumors than in adjacent normal breast tissue. Because the cohort was small, a breakdown by tumor subtype could not be done. Repertoires from blood resembled normal breast more closely than tumor, and using blood as a reference for each tissue separated tumor from normal in 14 of 16 patients. Enriched TCRB sequences shared across patients were mostly commonly generated sequences, unlikely to play an important role in the tumor microenvironment. Chain pairing and functional markers such as CD4, CD8 and FOXP3 were not captured by bulk genomic DNA sequencing of unsorted cells.

The source of this sequence is a person aged 60 to 70 with breast cancer. Sequencing input: normal breast tissue next to the tumor.

CDR3 loop: CASSLVGGFQETQYF. The nucleotide sequence is given as TGTGCCAGCAGCCTTGTAGGGGGTTTCCAAGAGACCCAGTACTTC. The V and J segments used are TRBV5-6 and TRBJ2-5; TRBD1 could be the D gene, as 6 bases match. Based on the germline V gene, the CDR1 and CDR2 sequences are SGHDT and YYEEEE. V is reduced by 4 bases and J by 1 base, leaving a spacing of 14 bases between them. The CDR3 goes from the cysteine to the phenylalanine over 15 residues. The retained sequence is limited to the CDR3, 45 bases, with the frame set at the first base.